This entry features one T cell receptor (beta chain) sequence. The antigen is undetermined. Other DNA sequences in the sample encode the same CDR3. This table comes from immunoSEQ multiplex PCR, and its TCRdb copy is limited to in-frame clones, with some not included. The table has 2 million to 2.5 million clones, about 90% seen once. Only Caucasian adults living in Nashville, Tennessee made up the donor group. The entry originates in a study of shared clonotypes between healthy human individuals. Study results and caveats: Sharing across a few donors was seen in 4% to 5% of naive CD4 clonotypes. With few donors, the genetic and exposure-history diversity represented was limited. Read depth was anticipated to influence clonotype sharing among donors.

Trimming removed 7 bases at V and 5 bases at J, with 11 bases between. Germline loops: CDR1 SNHLY, CDR2 FYNNEI. This CDR3 is built from 12 residues. The chain joins TRBV2 to TRBJ2-5; maybe TRBD2 (6 bases). Sequencing was carried out using naive CD4+ T cells from PBMCs. Subset here: CD45RA+ positively selected. This TCR derives from a man between 18 and 29 years old in good health. Some clones in this sample may be carry-over from other donors' samples. The DNA for the CDR3 is TGTGCCAGCATTGATCGGGGGGAGACCCAGTACTTC. Its translation: CASIDRGETQYF.